Each of the 13 T cell receptor beta chains below was sequenced from the same sample in a study of cytomegalovirus exposure and HLA in healthy donors. The PCR was carried out with 60 Vbeta primers and 13 Jbeta primers. The repertoire was sequenced with immunoSEQ multiplex PCR; TCRdb's copy has only in-frame clones and lacks some. Altogether under 150,000 clones are present, around 80% being singletons, with the ten largest covering approximately 3%. Sequenced sample: PBMCs. These receptors all stem from a boy under 10 years old in good health and CMV-seronegative.

The rearrangement uses TRBV27 and TRBJ2-5, with 9 bases lining up with TRBD1. V shed 5 bases and J 3 bases; nucleotides not matched to a gene: 4. Germline V gene lookup returns CDR1 MNHEY and CDR2 SMNVEV (reference sequence). The CDR3 is 14 residues long. The DNA of the CDR3 is TGTGCCAGCAGTCCCCGGGACAGGGAAGAGACCCAGTACTTC. As protein: CASSPRDREETQYF.

This chain joins TRBV6-5 and TRBJ1-1; D ambiguous. The CDR3 is 15 residues long. V was cut by 4 bases and J by 1 base, with 13 bases left in between. The germline V gene encodes CDR1 MNHEY and CDR2 SVGAGI. CDR3 bases: TGTGCCAGCAGTTCGCCAGCGGCAGCGAACACTGAAGCTTTCTTT. As protein: CASSSPAAANTEAFF.

The chain employs TRBV9 and TRBJ2-7, with 7 bases aligning to TRBD1. The germline gives CDR1 SGDLS, CDR2 YYNGEE. The V segment lost 0 bases and the J segment 4 bases; nucleotides outside the gene matches: 4. This CDR3 is built from 14 residues. The CDR3 is CASSVAWDRYEQYV. In DNA form, the CDR3 reads TGTGCCAGCAGCGTAGCTTGGGACAGATACGAGCAGTACGTC.

Only one count was recorded for this clone. This chain connects TRBV7-9 to TRBJ2-2, with TRBD2 matching 12 bases. Germline V gene sequence: CDR1 SEHNR, CDR2 FQNEAQ (reference sequence). With V trimmed by 6 bases and J by 5 bases, 4 bases remained unmatched. This CDR3 is 15 amino acids long. The CDR3 DNA sequence: TGTGCCAGCAGGCGACTAGCGGGAGTAACCGGGGAGCTGTTTTTT. Protein: CASRRLAGVTGELFF. Filled out from reference TRBV7-9 and TRBJ2-2, the complete variable domain reads DTGVSQNPRHKITKRGQNVTFRCDPISEHNRLYWYRQTLGQGPEFLTYFQNEAQLEKSRLLSDRFSAERPKGSFSTLEIQRTEQGDSAMYLCASRRLAGVTGELFFGEGSRLTVL.

J is TRBJ2-1 and V is TRBV30, with 9 bases fitting TRBD2. Germline V gene data show CDR1 as GTSNPN and CDR2 as SVGIG (reference sequence). CDR3 size: 14 residues. V lost 3 bases to trimming and J lost 8 bases; unmatched junction nucleotides: 8. The CDR3 reads CAWSSMASGDEQFF. The CDR3, as DNA: TGTGCCTGGAGCAGTATGGCTAGCGGGGATGAGCAGTTCTTC.

The rearrangement joins TRBV5-1 to TRBJ1-1, with D perhaps matching TRBD1 (5 bases). Trimming removed 2 bases from V and 5 bases from J, with 7 bases in between. The CDR3 is 12 residues long. Germline V gives CDR1 SGHRS, CDR2 YFSETQ. This chain's CDR3 is CASSLRGTEAFF. In DNA, the CDR3 is TGCGCCAGCAGCTTACGGGGGACTGAAGCTTTCTTT.

The V call is TRBV25-1, the J call TRBJ2-2, with no clear D. The CDR3 runs to 16 residues. V lost 1 base to trimming and J lost 1 base, with 10 bases between them. CDR1 is MGHDK, CDR2 SYGVNS, per germline. CDR3 residues: CASSELKAENTGELFF. CDR3 in DNA: TGTGCCAGCAGTGAATTAAAGGCGGAGAACACCGGGGAGCTGTTTTTT.

This clone has a handful of counts. V and J are TRBV6-1 and TRBJ1-1; 7 bases map to TRBD1. Germline V CDR1 and CDR2: MNHNS, SASEGT. V was pared by 5 bases and J by 4 bases, with 7 bases of the junction left unmatched. The CDR3 spans 14 residues. The CDR3 region is CASSPSGTVTEAFF. DNA of the CDR3: TGTGCCAGCAGTCCATCCGGGACAGTCACTGAAGCTTTCTTT.

The chain links TRBV7-2 to TRBJ1-1, with a possible D match to TRBD1 (5 bases). The length of the CDR3 is 15 residues. Germline-derived CDR1 and CDR2 are SGHTA and FQGNSA. V was trimmed by 1 base and J by 3 bases, leaving 12 bases between them. CDR3: CASSLEPGGDTEAFF. CDR3 bases: TGTGCCAGCAGCTTAGAGCCGGGGGGAGACACTGAAGCTTTCTTT.

Here the CDR3 reads CASSLVGGTSINEQFF. For the CDR3, the DNA is TGTGCCAGCAGCTTAGTCGGTGGGACTAGCATCAATGAGCAGTTCTTC. The rearrangement links TRBV7-8 to TRBJ2-1; 9 nucleotides agree with TRBD2. The V gene end was trimmed by 1 base and the J gene end by 6 bases; junction bases not matched to a gene: 7. CDR3 length: 16 amino acids. Germline CDR1 and CDR2: SGHVS and FQNEAQ.

Note on this clone: This CDR3 is also generated by other DNA sequences in the sample. This chain uses TRBV19 with TRBJ1-1; weak D call: TRBD1 (5 bases). Per germline, CDR1 LNHDA and CDR2 SQIVND (reference sequence). The V and J ends lost 3 bases and 1 base respectively, with 9 bases between them. There are 14 residues in the CDR3. DNA of the CDR3: TGTGCCAGTAGTATCGGTAGGGGGAACACTGAAGCTTTCTTT. Its translation: CASSIGRGNTEAFF. The full variable domain, completed using reference TRBV19 and TRBJ1-1, is DGGITQSPKYLFRKEGQNVTLSCEQNLNHDAMYWYRQDPGQGLRLIYYSQIVNDFQKGDIAEGYSVSREKKESFPLTVTSAQKNPTAFYLCASSIGRGNTEAFFGQGTRLTVV.

The V and J genes are TRBV7-8 and TRBJ1-1, with a weak D call TRBD1 (6 bases). The CDR3 is 14 amino acids. Trimming removed 4 bases from V and 7 bases from J, with 16 bases in between. Germline assignment: CDR1 SGHVS and CDR2 FQNEAQ. This chain's CDR3 is CASSSGSGQLEAFF. CDR3 in DNA: TGTGCCAGCAGCTCAGGGAGCGGACAGCTTGAAGCTTTCTTT.

J is TRBJ1-1 and V is TRBV25-1; D not resolved. Germline CDR1 MGHDK, CDR2 SYGVNS. CDR3 length: 12 residues. The germline V and J ends were trimmed by 4 bases and 0 bases, with 3 bases remaining between them. The CDR3 bases are TGTGCCAGCAGTGCGTTGAACACTGAAGCTTTCTTT. This encodes CASSALNTEAFF.